What follows are 27 T cell receptor beta chains derived from one specimen sequenced in a study of cytomegalovirus exposure and HLA in healthy donors. Assay: immunoSEQ multiplex PCR; the TCRdb copy retains only in-frame clones and omits some. The table lists 150,000 to 180,000 clones, 86% of them singletons, with roughly 2.1% in the top ten. Sequenced: PBMCs. All receptors derive from a human donor in good health.

The chain carries TRBV5-1 and TRBJ2-5; no firm D call. Trimming stripped 0 bases from V and 3 bases from J, with 9 bases between. The length of the CDR3 is 14 residues. Germline lookup yields CDR1 SGHRS and CDR2 YFSETQ. In nucleotides, the CDR3 is TGCGCCAGCAGCTTGGAAGCCACGGAAGAGACCCAGTACTTC. Translated: CASSLEATEETQYF.

In the case of this clone: Other DNA sequences in this specimen translate into the identical CDR3. The rearrangement joins TRBV5-1 to TRBJ2-1, with D unresolved. The germline CDR1 and CDR2 sequences are SGHRS and YFSETQ. V was pared by 2 bases and J by 2 bases, with 8 bases between. This CDR3 has 14 amino acids. The CDR3 DNA follows: TGCGCCAGCAGCTTCTCAGGTGCCTACAATGAGCAGTTCTTC. Its protein is CASSFSGAYNEQFF.

The chain recombines TRBV7-3 with TRBJ2-3, with TRBD2 matching 10 bases. The CDR3 has 16 residues. The V segment lost 5 bases and the J segment 7 bases; nucleotides outside the gene matches: 12. Germline CDR1 and CDR2: SGHTA and FQGTGA. The DNA of the CDR3 is TGTGCCAGCAGCGTTGGGGCTAGCGGGAGTAAGAATACGCAGTATTTT. Translating gives CASSVGASGSKNTQYF.

The chain uses TRBV5-1 and TRBJ1-5; 10 nucleotides match TRBD1. Trimming at V came to 4 bases and at J to 2 bases, leaving 9 bases not matched to a gene. The germline V gene has CDR1 SGHRS and CDR2 YFSETQ. The CDR3 spans 17 residues. CDR3: CASSPGQGNFGNQPQHF. DNA for the CDR3: TGCGCCAGCAGCCCGGGACAGGGGAATTTTGGCAATCAGCCCCAGCATTTT.

The rearrangement uses TRBV5-1 and TRBJ2-4, with 8 nucleotides matching TRBD1. This CDR3 comprises 15 residues. J gave up 8 bases and V 0 bases, and 7 bases lay outside the gene matches. Germline V gene data show CDR1 as SGHRS and CDR2 as YFSETQ. This CDR3 is CASSLAPDRADIQYF. The CDR3 coding sequence is TGCGCCAGCAGCTTGGCCCCGGACAGGGCGGACATTCAGTACTTC.

The chain couples TRBV5-1 to TRBJ2-2; D uncertain. Germline CDR1 reads SGHRS; CDR2 reads YFSETQ. This CDR3 is 17 amino acids long. V lost 0 bases, J lost 4 bases, and 16 bases lay in between. The CDR3 sequence: CASSLGGHSDVTGELFF. CDR3 DNA: TGCGCCAGCAGCTTGGGAGGCCACTCGGATGTCACCGGGGAGCTGTTTTTT.

This sequence joins TRBV10-3 and TRBJ2-4; TRBD1 aligns across 7 bases. CDR1 is ENHRY, CDR2 SYGVKD, per germline. The CDR3 totals 15 residues. J was trimmed by 8 bases and V by 11 bases; bases with no gene match: 18. This CDR3 reads CAAQPGQSPADIQYF. CDR3 DNA sequence: TGTGCCGCACAACCGGGACAGAGCCCGGCGGACATTCAGTACTTC.

Turning to this clone: An end of the junction differs from the germline gene, which may be a read error. The V gene is TRBV7-7, the J gene TRBJ2-2, with D possibly TRBD2 on 6 matching bases. This CDR3 has 17 residues. Germline V gene data show CDR1 as SSHAT and CDR2 as FNYEAQ (reference sequence). As DNA, the CDR3 is TGTGCTAGCAGCCTATCCGCGGGACTGATAAACACCGGGGAGCTGTTTTTT. It yields the protein CASSLSAGLINTGELFF.

The genes are TRBV6-1 and TRBJ2-2, with a tentative D call TRBD1 (6 bases). V shed 4 bases and J shed 4 bases, with 13 bases lying between them. CDR1 is MNHNS and CDR2 is SASEGT in the germline V gene. This CDR3 has 15 residues. The CDR3 is CASSVEGTTTGELFF. DNA for the CDR3: TGTGCCAGCAGTGTCGAGGGGACAACCACCGGGGAGCTGTTTTTT.

In this sample, this clone turned up a few times. J is TRBJ1-2 and V is TRBV4-1, with D possibly TRBD1 on 6 matching bases. The CDR3 contains 13 residues. Germline CDR1 and CDR2: MGHRA and YSYEKL. V shed 0 bases and J shed 9 bases, with 11 bases lying between them. For the CDR3, the DNA is TGCGCCAGCAGCCAAGATACAGGGAATCGCTACACCTTC. Its protein product is CASSQDTGNRYTF.

The chain uses TRBV7-6 and TRBJ1-4; no definite D call. This CDR3 contains 16 residues. The V end was cut by 3 bases, the J end by 1 base, with 12 bases between. Germline V gene sequence: CDR1 SGHVS, CDR2 FNYEAQ. The CDR3 reads CASSFTVLGTNEKLFF. The DNA of the CDR3 is TGTGCCAGCAGCTTTACGGTTCTTGGAACTAATGAAAAACTGTTTTTT.

The V gene is TRBV5-4, the J gene TRBJ1-6, with 11 positions matching TRBD1. The V and J ends lost 3 bases and 1 base, in that order; junction bases with no gene match: 9. The V gene's germline CDR1 is SGHNT and CDR2 YYREEE (reference sequence). This CDR3 comprises 19 residues. The CDR3 loop reads CASSSAVGQGGSYNSPLHF. DNA of the CDR3: TGTGCCAGCAGCTCCGCGGTGGGACAGGGGGGATCCTATAATTCACCCCTCCACTTT.

The chain joins TRBV28 to TRBJ1-5; D unresolved. Trimming took off 6 bases at V and 0 bases at J, with 18 bases between the two ends. The CDR3 length is 17 residues. Germline CDR1 and CDR2: MDHEN and SYDVKM. CDR3 nucleotide sequence: TGTGCCAGCAGCCGCAATATTAAACCCTATAGCAATCAGCCCCAGCATTTT. Its protein is CASSRNIKPYSNQPQHF.

Turning to this clone: One end of the junction is discordant with germline, which a read error may explain. This sequence joins TRBV5-1 and TRBJ2-7; 9 nucleotides align to TRBD1. The CDR3 totals 17 residues. The germline V gene encodes CDR1 SGHRS and CDR2 YFSETQ. CDR3 nucleotide sequence: TGCGCCAGCAGCCCTGGTTCGAGTGGTTCTTTCCCCGGGACAGGGCGCTTC. Protein product: CASSPGSSGSFPGTGRF. Full variable domain (rest looked up from reference TRBV5-1 and TRBJ2-7): KAGVTQTPRYLIKTRGQQVTLSCSPISGHRSVSWYQQTPGQGLQFLFEYFSETQRNKGNFPGRFSGRQFSNSRSEMNVSTLELGDSALYLCASSPGSSGSFPGTGRFGPGTRLTVT.

The chain carries TRBV27 and TRBJ2-4; 16 bases are shared with TRBD2. The CDR3 totals 21 residues. Germline CDR1 is MNHEY and CDR2 is SMNVEV (reference sequence). The trim removed 7 bases at V and 0 bases at J, leaving 15 bases unmatched. DNA of the CDR3: TGTGCCAGCACCCGTCACCCGGGGACTAGCGGGAGGGGCCTAGCCAAAAACATTCAGTACTTC. Translated, it gives CASTRHPGTSGRGLAKNIQYF.

The J gene is TRBJ2-7, the V gene TRBV28, with TRBD1 matching over 9 bases. The CDR3 loop spans 14 amino acids. Germline V gene data show CDR1 as MDHEN and CDR2 as SYDVKM. The J segment lost 6 bases and the V segment lost 3 bases, leaving 6 bases of the junction unmatched. DNA for the CDR3: TGTGCCAGCAGTTTGCGACAGGGGGTCTCCGAGCAGTACTTC. It specifies CASSLRQGVSEQYF.

This rearrangement joins TRBV7-6 to TRBJ2-5; 11 bases match TRBD2. V shed 2 bases and J 5 bases; nucleotides not matched to a gene: 7. The germline CDR1 and CDR2 sequences are SGHVS and FNYEAQ. The CDR3 totals 16 residues. CDR3 in amino acids: CASSLPLAGGQETQYF. DNA of the CDR3: TGTGCCAGCAGCTTACCTTTAGCGGGGGGGCAGGAGACCCAGTACTTC. Based on the CDR3 plus reference TRBV7-6 and TRBJ2-5, the full variable domain is GAGVSQSPRYKVTKRGQDVALRCDPISGHVSLYWYRQALGQGPEFLTYFNYEAQQDKSGLPNDRFSAERPEGSISTLTIQRTEQRDSAMYRCASSLPLAGGQETQYFGPGTRLLVL.

This clone was found a few times. The V gene is TRBV2, the J gene TRBJ1-5; D gene ambiguous. Germline V gene sequence: CDR1 SNHLY, CDR2 FYNNEI. This CDR3 is 15 amino acids long. Trimming removed 6 bases from V and 5 bases from J, with 17 bases in between. The CDR3 protein is CASRQDWMGYQPQHF. CDR3 DNA: TGTGCCAGCAGGCAGGACTGGATGGGGTATCAGCCCCAGCATTTT.

The chain carries TRBV2 and TRBJ2-7, with TRBD2 as a possible D gene (5 bases). V was clipped by 4 bases and J by 11 bases, with 12 bases between them. The CDR3 is 11 amino acids. CDR1 and CDR2 (germline): SNHLY, FYNNEI. The CDR3 nucleotides are TGTGCCAGCAGTGGAACGGGAACCAAGTACTTC. This encodes CASSGTGTKYF.

A remark on this clone: At one boundary the junction diverges from the germline segment, which might be a read error. V usage is TRBV7-9 and J usage is TRBJ2-2, with TRBD2 matching 12 bases. Germline CDR1 and CDR2: SEHNR and FQNEAQ (reference sequence). CDR3 length: 15 amino acids. CDR3 DNA: TGTGCCAGCAGCCTAGCGGGGGGGCGTCCCGGGGAGCTGTTTTTT. Translated: CASSLAGGRPGELFF.

The chain is built from TRBV5-1 and TRBJ2-7; 11 bases fit TRBD2. Germline CDR1 and CDR2: SGHRS and YFSETQ. Unmatched junction bases numbered 3, after V lost 4 bases and J lost 0 bases. The CDR3 totals 15 residues. The CDR3 bases are TGCGCCAGCAGCCGACTAGCGGGAAGCTCCTACGAGCAGTACTTC. As protein: CASSRLAGSSYEQYF.

This chain uses TRBV5-1 with TRBJ2-1; 9 positions agree with TRBD1. The germline V gene has CDR1 SGHRS and CDR2 YFSETQ. The CDR3 consists of 16 residues. J was trimmed by 6 bases and V by 5 bases; bases with no gene match: 12. The CDR3 nucleotides are TGCGCCAGCAGTTCCGACCGGGACAGGGTTTTCAATGAGCAGTTCTTC. Its protein product is CASSSDRDRVFNEQFF. Drawing the rest from reference TRBV5-1 and TRBJ2-1, the complete variable domain is KAGVTQTPRYLIKTRGQQVTLSCSPISGHRSVSWYQQTPGQGLQFLFEYFSETQRNKGNFPGRFSGRQFSNSRSEMNVSTLELGDSALYLCASSSDRDRVFNEQFFGPGTRLTVL.

The chain employs TRBV6-6 and TRBJ1-5; 8 nucleotides align to TRBD1. Germline assignment: CDR1 MNHNY and CDR2 SVGAGI (reference sequence). The V gene end was trimmed by 6 bases and the J gene end by 5 bases; junction bases not matched to a gene: 3. The CDR3 is 13 residues long. The CDR3 sequence is CASRSTGDQPQHF. Here the CDR3 DNA reads TGTGCCAGCAGGTCGACAGGGGATCAGCCCCAGCATTTT.

This clone was picked up a small number of times. The rearrangement uses TRBV4-1 and TRBJ2-7, with TRBD1 matching 8 bases. Trimming took 0 bases from V and 6 from J; bases not matched to a gene: 4. Per germline, CDR1 MGHRA and CDR2 YSYEKL. The CDR3 extends over 14 amino acids. The CDR3 is CASSQERTGPEQYF. The CDR3 DNA follows: TGCGCCAGCAGCCAAGAAAGGACAGGGCCCGAGCAGTACTTC.

J is TRBJ2-2 and V is TRBV18; TRBD1 aligns across 12 bases. The germline CDR1 and CDR2 sequences are KGHSH and LQKENI. V lost 0 bases and J lost 9; bases outside the gene matches: 2. This CDR3 contains 15 residues. The CDR3 nucleotides are TGTGCCAGCTCACCACCGGGACAGGGGGCCAGGGAGCTGTTTTTT. This codes for CASSPPGQGARELFF. Filled out from reference TRBV18 and TRBJ2-2, the complete variable domain reads NAGVMQNPRHLVRRRGQEARLRCSPMKGHSHVYWYRQLPEEGLKFMVYLQKENIIDESGMPKERFSAEFPKEGPSILRIQQVVRGDSAAYFCASSPPGQGARELFFGEGSRLTVL.

The CDR3 DNA follows: TGTGCCAGCAGGGGGGACAGCAAAAACATTCAGTACTTC. Encoded protein: CASRGDSKNIQYF. The gene calls are TRBV2 and TRBJ2-4, with 7 bases matching TRBD1. J was trimmed by 3 bases and V by 6 bases; bases with no gene match: 2. CDR3 length equals 13 residues. Looked up from germline, CDR1 is SNHLY and CDR2 is FYNNEI.

The chain links TRBV6-6 to TRBJ2-7; D remains unclear. Germline CDR1 reads MNHNY; CDR2 reads SVGAGI (reference sequence). This CDR3 has 13 residues. V shed 7 bases and J shed 2 bases, with 12 bases lying between them. The CDR3 here is CASNGQAAYEQYF. The CDR3 coding sequence is TGTGCCAGCAACGGTCAGGCTGCCTACGAGCAGTACTTC.